One sample yielded the 26 T cell receptor beta chains listed below, sequenced in a study of OX40 agonist ivuxolimab in advanced cancers. Clones were sequenced by immunoSEQ multiplex PCR, and TCRdb holds only the in-frame ones, with some missing. The sample carries some 48,000 clones, around nine tenths recorded once. The specimen was CD4+ or CD8+ T cells sorted from blood, collected in a trial of the OX40 agonist ivuxolimab. The origin of the receptors is an adult with an advanced solid tumor such as melanoma, head and neck, liver or kidney cancer.

J is TRBJ2-7 and V is TRBV6-6, with D possibly matching TRBD2 (5 bases). Trimming took off 6 bases at V and 7 bases at J, with 19 bases between the two ends. The CDR3 sequence is 14 residues long. Germline CDR1 MNHNY, CDR2 SVGAGI (reference sequence). The CDR3: CASRRGRETGEQYF. The CDR3 DNA is TGTGCCAGCAGAAGAGGCCGGGAAACGGGGGAGCAGTACTTC.

The chain has TRBV5-1 and TRBJ2-2; 10 bases map to TRBD1. There are 15 residues in the CDR3. CDR1 SGHRS and CDR2 YFSETQ come from the germline V gene. Trimming cost V 3 bases and J 5 bases; bases outside gene matches: 4. The CDR3 sequence: CASSSGQGRTGELFF. CDR3 DNA: TGCGCCAGCAGCTCGGGACAGGGGCGAACCGGGGAGCTGTTTTTT. Full variable domain (remainder filled in from reference TRBV5-1 and TRBJ2-2): KAGVTQTPRYLIKTRGQQVTLSCSPISGHRSVSWYQQTPGQGLQFLFEYFSETQRNKGNFPGRFSGRQFSNSRSEMNVSTLELGDSALYLCASSSGQGRTGELFFGEGSRLTVL.

The chain links TRBV7-9 to TRBJ1-1, with D maybe TRBD1 (5 bases). The V end lost 2 bases, the J end lost 11 bases, and 12 bases lay between the germline ends. CDR3 length: 12 amino acids. The germline CDR1 and CDR2 sequences are SEHNR and FQNEAQ (reference sequence). The CDR3 DNA is TGTGCCAGCAGCTTACCCCAGGGTAATGCTTTCTTT. It yields the protein CASSLPQGNAFF.

Only one count was recorded for this clone. The chain links TRBV11-2 to TRBJ2-1; 9 bases map to TRBD2. J gave up 7 bases and V 5 bases, and 12 bases lay outside the gene matches. The CDR3 is 16 amino acids. Germline-derived CDR1 and CDR2 are SGHAT and FQNNGV. The CDR3 DNA reads TGTGCCAGCAGCCCCCGCGGCGGGGGGGCTTCAAATGAGCAGTTCTTC. Translated: CASSPRGGGASNEQFF.

The chain joins TRBV18 to TRBJ2-7, with D tentatively TRBD1 (6 bases). V dropped 3 bases and J dropped 2 bases, with 8 bases sitting between them. The CDR3 length is 13 residues. Germline V gene sequence: CDR1 KGHSH, CDR2 LQKENI. DNA for the CDR3: TGTGCCAGCTCACCGGGACAAACCTACGAGCAGTACTTC. Its translation: CASSPGQTYEQYF.

V usage is TRBV29-1 and J usage is TRBJ1-4, with 9 bases aligning to TRBD1. CDR3 length equals 13 residues. The J segment lost 5 bases and the V segment lost 4 bases, leaving 2 bases of the junction unmatched. CDR1 is SQVTM, CDR2 ANQGSEA, per germline. The CDR3 coding sequence is TGCAGCGTTGTGGGACAGGGCAATGAAAAACTGTTTTTT. This encodes CSVVGQGNEKLFF.

The chain uses TRBV28 and TRBJ1-5; 7 bases map to TRBD1. This CDR3 is 15 amino acids long. V lost 3 bases to trimming and J lost 2 bases; unmatched junction nucleotides: 4. Germline V CDR1 and CDR2: MDHEN, SYDVKM. CDR3 DNA: TGTGCCAGCAGTTTCGACAGGGTTCGCAATCAGCCCCAGCATTTT. It codes for CASSFDRVRNQPQHF.

Only a few counts were recorded for this clone. This sequence joins TRBV2 and TRBJ2-7; the D gene could be TRBD1 or TRBD2 (5 bases each). The CDR3 is made up of 12 amino acids. Germline values: CDR1 SNHLY, CDR2 FYNNEI. Trimming pared 6 bases from V and 3 bases from J, leaving 9 bases between. CDR3 amino acids: CASRGRFYEQYF. DNA of the CDR3: TGTGCCAGCAGGGGACGGTTCTACGAGCAGTACTTC. The variable domain in full, with the rest retrieved from reference TRBV2 and TRBJ2-7, is EPEVTQTPSHQVTQMGQEVILRCVPISNHLYFYWYRQILGQKVEFLVSFYNNEISEKSEIFDDQFSVERPDGSNFTLKIRSTKLEDSAMYFCASRGRFYEQYFGPGTRLTVT.

This clone showed up just a few times. The rearrangement links TRBV19 to TRBJ1-1, with D uncertain. Germline-derived CDR1 and CDR2 are LNHDA and SQIVND (reference sequence). This CDR3 has 14 residues. Trimming shortened V by 5 bases and J by 4 bases, and 14 bases separated the two germline ends. CDR3 nucleotide sequence: TGTGCCAGTAGTCCATCCTGGGGAGGCACTGAAGCTTTCTTT. Its translation: CASSPSWGGTEAFF.

This clone was seen once. V usage is TRBV11-2 and J usage is TRBJ1-1, with D possibly being TRBD1 (6 bases). The CDR3 has 15 residues. The germline CDR1 and CDR2 sequences are SGHAT and FQNNGV. Trimming cost V 6 bases and J 5 bases, with 19 bases left between them. Written as DNA, the CDR3 is TGTGCCAGCAGTGGTTTTGGGGGGCGATGGACTGAAGCTTTCTTT. Its protein is CASSGFGGRWTEAFF. The full variable domain, its missing parts supplied by reference TRBV11-2 and TRBJ1-1, is EAGVAQSPRYKIIEKRQSVAFWCNPISGHATLYWYQQILGQGPKLLIQFQNNGVVDDSQLPKDRFSAERLKGVDSTLKIQPAKLEDSAVYLCASSGFGGRWTEAFFGQGTRLTVV.

The chain has TRBV4-1 and TRBJ2-5; D not certain. The CDR3 spans 15 residues. V gave up 1 base and J gave up 1 base, with 10 bases separating them. Germline CDR1 is MGHRA and CDR2 is YSYEKL. The CDR3 is CASSQGPITQETQYF. The CDR3 coding sequence is TGCGCCAGCAGCCAAGGACCCATAACCCAAGAGACCCAGTACTTC.

This chain links TRBV5-1 with TRBJ1-1, with 7 bases fitting TRBD1. Germline V gene data show CDR1 as SGHRS and CDR2 as YFSETQ. The CDR3 totals 21 residues. The J segment lost 2 bases and the V segment lost 0 bases, leaving 22 bases of the junction unmatched. The CDR3 region is CASSLAPLSTGTGRFNTEAFF. The DNA for the CDR3 is TGCGCCAGCAGCTTGGCGCCCCTATCGACAGGGACGGGGCGATTTAACACTGAAGCTTTCTTT. The full variable domain, completed using reference TRBV5-1 and TRBJ1-1, is KAGVTQTPRYLIKTRGQQVTLSCSPISGHRSVSWYQQTPGQGLQFLFEYFSETQRNKGNFPGRFSGRQFSNSRSEMNVSTLELGDSALYLCASSLAPLSTGTGRFNTEAFFGQGTRLTVV.

The chain joins TRBV19 to TRBJ1-5, with TRBD1 matching 8 bases. The CDR3 loop spans 13 amino acids. Germline values: CDR1 LNHDA, CDR2 SQIVND (reference sequence). Trimming at V came to 10 bases and at J to 6 bases, leaving 8 bases not matched to a gene. The CDR3 DNA sequence: TGTGCCACATACGGACAGGGAAGTCAGCCCCAGCATTTT. Residues: CATYGQGSQPQHF.

This clone appeared once. The chain carries TRBV6-1 and TRBJ1-2; 7 bases map to TRBD1. Germline CDR1 reads MNHNS; CDR2 reads SASEGT. J gave up 8 bases and V 8 bases, and 14 bases lay outside the gene matches. The CDR3 has 14 amino acids. CDR3: CASSVTITGAGYTF. CDR3 sequence (DNA): TGTGCCAGCTCGGTTACGATAACAGGGGCCGGCTACACCTTC.

In this sample, this clone turned up a few times. The CDR3 DNA reads as TGTGCCAGCAGCTTAGACGAACCCAGGACAGGGTATGGCTACACCTTC. Translation gives CASSLDEPRTGYGYTF. V usage is TRBV7-9 and J usage is TRBJ1-2; the match to TRBD1 covers 8 bases. The J segment lost 5 bases and the V segment lost 1 base, leaving 9 bases of the junction unmatched. CDR3 length: 16 residues. Germline V gene lookup returns CDR1 SEHNR and CDR2 FQNEAQ (reference sequence).

The chain links TRBV29-1 to TRBJ1-1; a possible D gene is TRBD1 (6 bases). Trimming stripped 7 bases from V and 4 bases from J, with 16 bases between. This CDR3 spans 13 amino acids. Looked up from germline, CDR1 is SQVTM and CDR2 is ANQGSEA. CDR3 protein: CSAQNRQATEAFF. As DNA, the CDR3 is TGCAGCGCACAAAATCGACAGGCCACTGAAGCTTTCTTT.

This clone was seen once. The rearrangement links TRBV6-5 to TRBJ2-7, with D uncertain. There are 13 residues in the CDR3. The V end was cut by 6 bases, the J end by 5 bases, with 14 bases between. CDR1 MNHEY and CDR2 SVGAGI come from the germline V gene. CDR3 amino acids: CASSPWMAHEQYF. CDR3 nucleotide sequence: TGTGCCAGCAGCCCCTGGATGGCCCACGAGCAGTACTTC.

V gene TRBV29-1 combines with J gene TRBJ2-7; 9 nucleotides match TRBD2. Germline V gives CDR1 SQVTM, CDR2 ANQGSEA. V was clipped by 0 bases and J by 2 bases; unmatched bases: 5. CDR3 size: 15 residues. CDR3 DNA: TGCAGCGTTGAAGACGGGACTAGCCAAACCTACGAGCAGTACTTC. Translating it yields CSVEDGTSQTYEQYF.

J is TRBJ2-4 and V is TRBV11-3, with TRBD1 matching 9 bases. CDR1 SGHNT and CDR2 YENEEA come from the germline V gene. The V segment lost 5 bases and the J segment 0 bases; nucleotides outside the gene matches: 11. CDR3 size: 18 residues. For the CDR3, the DNA is TGTGCCAGCAGCCCACCGGGACAGGGTGGCATAGCCAAAAACATTCAGTACTTC. Translated: CASSPPGQGGIAKNIQYF.

The chain joins TRBV7-6 to TRBJ2-2; weak D call: TRBD1 (5 bases). The germline gives CDR1 SGHVS, CDR2 FNYEAQ. The length of the CDR3 is 13 residues. With 5 bases removed from V and 5 bases from J, the gap between germline ends came to 9 bases. The CDR3 sequence: CASSNRITGELFF. The CDR3 bases are TGTGCCAGCAGCAACAGGATTACCGGGGAGCTGTTTTTT.

V and J are TRBV27 and TRBJ1-2; weak D call: TRBD1 (5 bases). The germline CDR1 and CDR2 sequences are MNHEY and SMNVEV (reference sequence). This CDR3 is built from 16 residues. Deletions cut 4 bases from V and 1 base from J, with 16 bases between. CDR3 sequence: CASSSRRPQDNYGYTF. CDR3 bases: TGTGCCAGCAGTTCCCGCAGGCCACAGGATAACTATGGCTACACCTTC.

The chain combines TRBV7-9 with TRBJ2-5; maybe TRBD2 (5 bases). Germline assignment: CDR1 SEHNR and CDR2 FQNEAQ (reference sequence). Trimming removed 10 bases at V and 3 bases at J, with 9 bases between. This CDR3 is built from 11 residues. For the CDR3, the DNA is TGTGCCACCTCGCGGGAAGAGACCCAGTACTTC. Its translation is CATSREETQYF.

This clone was counted once. The chain carries TRBV7-9 and TRBJ2-1; D ambiguous. The CDR3 sequence is 13 residues long. V lost 3 bases and J lost 6, with 9 bases in between. Germline V gives CDR1 SEHNR, CDR2 FQNEAQ (reference sequence). CDR3 amino acids: CASSFKGRNEQFF. DNA of the CDR3: TGTGCCAGCAGCTTTAAGGGTCGCAATGAGCAGTTCTTC.

This chain connects TRBV10-3 to TRBJ1-6; D gene unclear. The CDR3 is 15 amino acids. The germline V gene has CDR1 ENHRY and CDR2 SYGVKD. V was shortened by 11 bases and J by 5 bases, with 19 bases between the two germline ends. Here the CDR3 reads CAANGEGKNNSPLHF. The CDR3 bases are TGTGCCGCCAACGGGGAGGGAAAAAATAATTCACCCCTCCACTTT.

CDR3 region: CASSPPGGHGYTF. In DNA, the CDR3 is TGTGCCAGCTCACCACCTGGGGGACATGGCTACACCTTC. The chain recombines TRBV18 with TRBJ1-2, with D perhaps matching TRBD1 (5 bases). Germline assignment: CDR1 KGHSH and CDR2 LQKENI. This CDR3 is built from 13 residues. Trimming left V 0 bases short and J 6 bases short, with 8 bases between.

This rearrangement joins TRBV9 to TRBJ2-1; D perhaps matches TRBD2 (5 bases). V lost 0 bases to trimming and J lost 2 bases, with 12 bases between them. The CDR3 has 16 residues. Germline lookup yields CDR1 SGDLS and CDR2 YYNGEE. The CDR3 DNA is TGTGCCAGCAGCGTAGGGGCCGGAGGCACCTACAATGAGCAGTTCTTC. Amino acids: CASSVGAGGTYNEQFF.